This T cell receptor beta chain was sequenced in a study of tumor-infiltrating lymphocytes in localized non-small cell lung cancer. At the level of the study: Several tumor histologies, both smoking statuses, and some post-neoadjuvant chemotherapy samples were included. Study results and caveats: Tumor T-cell fraction from TCR sequencing was not associated with recurrence-free survival (p = 0.61).

The ends were cut back, 6 bases at V and 5 bases at J, with 10 bases in the middle. This CDR3 is built from 12 residues. Germline CDR1 MNHNS, CDR2 SASEGT. A word on this clone: Its matching antigen is unknown.

Libraries were prepared by immunoSEQ multiplex PCR; TCRdb keeps only in-frame clonotypes and omits some of them. The table shows 24,000 or so clones, with nearly 70% occurring only once. This chain connects TRBV6-1 to TRBJ1-1, with D perhaps TRBD1 (5 bases). Source material: lung tumor tissue. This receptor was identified in a human donor with non-small cell lung cancer. As DNA, the CDR3 is TGTGCCAGCAGCAGGGCGGAGACTGAAGCTTTCTTT. The encoded protein is CASSRAETEAFF.